The entry below describes one T cell receptor (beta chain). The data were obtained in a study of regulatory T cells in long-lasting Graves disease. Documented time point: newly diagnosed GD, antithyroid drugs for less than 3 months. PBMCs provided the RNA from which the TCR library was made. Both iRepertoire HTBI primers and Arm-PCR of CDR3 regions were used to build the TCR beta libraries. TCRdb re-called the multiplex PCR reads with MiXCR, one entry per CDR3 protein. Seen here are over 400,000 distinct CDR3 sequences, less than 15% observed once, and the top ten hold approximately 15%. The same data also went into a second study, on T cells in Graves' hyperthyroidism and ophthalmopathy.

The sample consisted of peripheral blood mononuclear cells (PBMCs), taken at new diagnosis, from a patient treated with antithyroid drugs. This TCR derives from a woman in her forties or fifties with Graves disease.

Here the CDR3 reads CASSRDREAFF. In nucleotides, the CDR3 is TGTGCCAGCAGCCGGGACAGGGAAGCTTTCTTT. The chain carries TRBV7-9 and TRBJ1-1; the match to TRBD1 covers 8 bases. Germline trimming cut 5 bases from V and 8 bases from J; bases unmatched to any gene: 1. This CDR3 spans 11 amino acids. Germline loops: CDR1 SEHNR, CDR2 FQNEAQ (reference sequence).